A selection of T cell receptor beta chains follows, all from one sample in a study of blood T cells in healthy people across ages. Each CDR3 protein gets one entry after TCRdb re-called the 5' RACE reads with MiXCR. The table shows more than 900,000 distinct CDR3 sequences, with 20% to 25% occurring only once. This sample was also put to use in a study of T cells of mothers and their children.

Sequencing was done on a sample of blood. These receptors came from a girl aged 2-10 years in good health. The CDR3 runs from the conserved cysteine through the conserved F or W. Fields, in order: CDR3 protein, CDR3 DNA, D gene, V gene, J gene, clone size, CDR3 length. A D gene is named only where the DNA matches it firmly. Size values are once, few and many counts, or a class for expanded clones, and some rows have none.

CAISESAGTYNEQFF	TGTGCCATCAGTGAGTCTGCGGGAACCTACAATGAGCAGTTCTTC	NA	TRBV10-3	TRBJ2-1	NA	15
CASSQDPGTPLMEQYF	TGCGCCAGCAGCCAAGATCCAGGGACACCTTTGATGGAGCAGTACTTC	NA	TRBV4-1	TRBJ2-7	few	16
CSVESEQFF	TGCAGCGTTGAAAGTGAGCAGTTCTTC	NA	TRBV29-1	TRBJ2-1	NA	9
CASSQVRRTLNNSPLHF	TGTGCCAGCAGCCAAGTGAGAAGGACCCTTAATAATTCACCCCTCCACTTT	NA	TRBV14	TRBJ1-6	NA	17
CASSLEPQGDSEQFF	TGTGCCAGCAGCTTAGAACCACAGGGGGACAGTGAGCAGTTCTTC	TRBD1	TRBV7-9	TRBJ2-1	few	15
CASSQEFGSGGDIQYF	TGCGCCAGCAGCCAAGAGTTTGGGTCCGGGGGGGACATTCAGTACTTC	TRBD2	TRBV4-3	TRBJ2-4	few	16
CSVEFGGREQYF	TGCAGCGTTGAGTTCGGAGGTCGCGAGCAGTACTTC	NA	TRBV29-1	TRBJ2-7	NA	12
CASSPGTKLFF	TGTGCCAGCAGTCCCGGGACCAAACTGTTTTTT	NA	TRBV28	TRBJ1-4	many	11
CASSPDRVGEQYF	TGTGCCAGCAGCCCGGACAGGGTCGGCGAGCAGTACTTC	TRBD1	TRBV7-3	TRBJ2-7	few	13
CASSQDTSEEDYEQYF	TGCGCCAGCAGCCAAGATACGAGTGAGGAGGACTACGAGCAGTACTTC	NA	TRBV4-3	TRBJ2-7	NA	16
CASTPRDPRDTIYF	TGTGCCAGCACCCCCCGGGACCCCAGGGACACCATATATTTT	NA	TRBV6-6	TRBJ1-3	NA	14
CASSPIAGGETQYF	TGCGCCAGCAGCCCCATTGCGGGAGGAGAGACCCAGTACTTC	TRBD2	TRBV4-1	TRBJ2-5	NA	14
CASKKTGFPRDTQYF	TGCGCCAGCAAGAAGACAGGTTTTCCCAGGGATACGCAGTATTTT	NA	TRBV4-1	TRBJ2-3	NA	15
CASSIADVGTDVKEQYF	TGTGCCAGTAGTATAGCAGATGTGGGGACCGACGTAAAGGAGCAGTACTTC	NA	TRBV19	TRBJ2-5	few	17
CASSQGWDQETQYF	TGTGCCAGCAGCCAAGGGTGGGATCAAGAGACCCAGTACTTC	NA	TRBV16	TRBJ2-5	few	14
CASSLRPPDSNSPLHF	TGTGCCAGCAGTCTCAGACCACCGGACAGTAATTCACCCCTCCACTTT	NA	TRBV12-3/TRBV12-4	TRBJ1-6	few	16
CASSFGRFNSPLHF	TGTGCCAGCAGTTTCGGGCGGTTTAATTCACCCCTCCACTTT	NA	TRBV28	TRBJ1-6	NA	14
CSARMGPETQYF	TGCAGTGCTAGAATGGGGCCCGAGACCCAGTACTTC	NA	TRBV20-1	TRBJ2-5	NA	12
CASSLTFFTGELFF	TGCGCCAGCAGCTTAACATTTTTCACCGGGGAGCTGTTTTTT	NA	TRBV5-1	TRBJ2-2	NA	14
CSVEEGTSGSVFGEQFF	TGCAGCGTTGAAGAGGGGACTAGCGGGAGCGTCTTCGGTGAGCAGTTCTTC	TRBD2	TRBV29-1	TRBJ2-1	NA	17
CASSGDEGWPRATQYF	TGTGCCAGCAGTGGCGACGAGGGGTGGCCAAGAGCGACCCAGTACTTC	NA	TRBV2	TRBJ2-5	NA	16
CASSERTDGYTF	TGTGCCAGCAGCGAACGGACAGATGGCTACACCTTC	NA	TRBV13	TRBJ1-2	NA	12
CASRPRDGPTGELFF	TGTGCCAGCAGACCTCGGGACGGACCGACCGGGGAGCTGTTTTTT	NA	TRBV28	TRBJ2-2	NA	15
CASSQAWASGQETQYF	TGCGCCAGCAGCCAAGCCTGGGCTAGCGGCCAAGAGACCCAGTACTTC	TRBD2	TRBV4-1	TRBJ2-5	NA	16
CASSSEQGIYLSETQYF	TGTGCCAGCAGCTCGGAACAGGGAATCTATTTGTCAGAGACCCAGTACTTC	NA	TRBV7-2	TRBJ2-5	many	17